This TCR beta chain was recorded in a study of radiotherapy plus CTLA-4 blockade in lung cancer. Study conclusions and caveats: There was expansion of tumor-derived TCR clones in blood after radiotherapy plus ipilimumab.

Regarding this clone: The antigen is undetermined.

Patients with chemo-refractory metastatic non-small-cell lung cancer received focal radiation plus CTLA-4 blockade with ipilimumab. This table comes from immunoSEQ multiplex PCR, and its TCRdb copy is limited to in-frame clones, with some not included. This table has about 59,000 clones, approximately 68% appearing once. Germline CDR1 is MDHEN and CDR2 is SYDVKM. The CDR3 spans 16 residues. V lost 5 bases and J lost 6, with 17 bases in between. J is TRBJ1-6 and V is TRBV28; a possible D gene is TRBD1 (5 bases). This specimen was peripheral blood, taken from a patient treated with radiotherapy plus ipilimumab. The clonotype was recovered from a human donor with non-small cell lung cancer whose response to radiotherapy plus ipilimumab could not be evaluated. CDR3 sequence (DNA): TGTGCCAGCAGTCCCCCCCCATACGGGGGTAATTCACCCCTCCACTTT. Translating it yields CASSPPPYGGNSPLHF. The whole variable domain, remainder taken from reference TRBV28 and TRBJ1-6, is DVKVTQSSRYLVKRTGEKVFLECVQDMDHENMFWYRQDPGLGLRLIYFSYDVKMKEKGDIPEGYSVSREKKERFSLILESASTNQTSMYLCASSPPPYGGNSPLHFGNGTRLTVT.